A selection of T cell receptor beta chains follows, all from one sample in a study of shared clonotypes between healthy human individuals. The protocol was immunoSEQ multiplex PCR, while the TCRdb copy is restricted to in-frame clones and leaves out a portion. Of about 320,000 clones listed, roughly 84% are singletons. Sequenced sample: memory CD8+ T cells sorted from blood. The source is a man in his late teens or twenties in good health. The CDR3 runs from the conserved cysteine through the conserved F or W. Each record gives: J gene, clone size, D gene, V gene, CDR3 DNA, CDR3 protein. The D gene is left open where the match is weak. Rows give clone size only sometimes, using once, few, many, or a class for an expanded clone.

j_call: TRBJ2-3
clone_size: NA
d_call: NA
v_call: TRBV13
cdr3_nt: TGTGCCAGCAGCTTAGGAGATGGTACAGATACGCAGTATTTT
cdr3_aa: CASSLGDGTDTQYF

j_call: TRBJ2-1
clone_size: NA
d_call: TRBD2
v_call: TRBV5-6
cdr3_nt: TGTGCCAGCAGCTTGGAACTAGCGGGAGTGGGCAATGAGCAGTTCTTC
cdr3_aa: CASSLELAGVGNEQFF

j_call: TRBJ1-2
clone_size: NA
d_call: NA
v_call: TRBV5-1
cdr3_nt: TGCGCCAGCAGCTCGATCTTGAACGGCCCCAACTATGGCTACACCTTC
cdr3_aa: CASSSILNGPNYGYTF

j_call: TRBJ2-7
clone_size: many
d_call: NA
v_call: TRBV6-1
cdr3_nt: TGTGCCAGCAGTGAAGCGCTTGGACCTTGGGACGAGCAGTACTTC
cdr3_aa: CASSEALGPWDEQYF

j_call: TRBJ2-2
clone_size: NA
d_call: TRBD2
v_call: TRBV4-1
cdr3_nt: TGCGCCAGCAGCCAAGAGGGAGCGGGGCTACCCGGGGAGCTGTTTTTT
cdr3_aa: CASSQEGAGLPGELFF

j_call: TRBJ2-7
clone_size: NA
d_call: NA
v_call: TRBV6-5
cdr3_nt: TGTGCCAGCAGTTACTACGAGGGATCGCCCGAGCAGTACTTC
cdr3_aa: CASSYYEGSPEQYF

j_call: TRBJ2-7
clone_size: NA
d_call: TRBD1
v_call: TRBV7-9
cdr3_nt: TGTGCCAGCAGCTCATATCGGACAGGGAGTCACGAGCAGTACTTC
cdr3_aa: CASSSYRTGSHEQYF

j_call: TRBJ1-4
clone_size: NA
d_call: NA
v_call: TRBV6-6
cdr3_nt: TGTGCCAGCAGTTACTCTTACGGGGCGGGGAATGAAAAACTGTTTTTT
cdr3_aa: CASSYSYGAGNEKLFF

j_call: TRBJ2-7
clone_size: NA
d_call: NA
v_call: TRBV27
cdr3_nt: TGTGCCAGCAGTTTATACCCAGCCGTAGCGTACTCCTACGAGCAGTACTTC
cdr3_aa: CASSLYPAVAYSYEQYF

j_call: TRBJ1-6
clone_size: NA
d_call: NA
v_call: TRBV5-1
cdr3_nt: TGCGCCAGCAGCTTGCAGGGGCAATTAGAACCCCTCCACTTT
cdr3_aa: CASSLQGQLEPLHF

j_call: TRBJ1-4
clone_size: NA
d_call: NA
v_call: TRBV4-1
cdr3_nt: TGCGCCAGCAGCCAAGAACAAAGGGAAAAACTGTTTTTT
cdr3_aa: CASSQEQREKLFF

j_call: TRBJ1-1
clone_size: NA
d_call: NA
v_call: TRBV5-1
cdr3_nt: TGCGCCAGCAGCCGGGGACAAGACACTGAAGCTTTCTTT
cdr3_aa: CASSRGQDTEAFF

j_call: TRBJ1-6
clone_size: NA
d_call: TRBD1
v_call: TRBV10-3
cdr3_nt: TGTGCCTCTCAAGTGGGACAGGGTAGCTCCTATAATTCACCCCTCCACTTT
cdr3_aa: CASQVGQGSSYNSPLHF

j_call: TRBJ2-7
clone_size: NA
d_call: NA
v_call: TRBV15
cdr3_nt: TGTGCCACCAGCAGACCCGGGTCTCTACAAGACGAGCAGTACTTC
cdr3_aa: CATSRPGSLQDEQYF

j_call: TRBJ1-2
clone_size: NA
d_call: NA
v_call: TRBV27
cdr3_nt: TGTGCCAGCAGTCCATCCTTGGGGGACGCCAACTATGGCTACACCTTC
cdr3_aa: CASSPSLGDANYGYTF

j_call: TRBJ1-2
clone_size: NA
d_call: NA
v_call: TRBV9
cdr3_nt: TGTGCCAGCAGCGTAGGCGCAGAATATGGCTACACCTTC
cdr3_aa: CASSVGAEYGYTF

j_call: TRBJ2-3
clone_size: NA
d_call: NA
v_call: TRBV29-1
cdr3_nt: TGCAGCGTTGGGGCTAGCTTTGAGGTGGATACGCAGTATTTT
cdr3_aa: CSVGASFEVDTQYF

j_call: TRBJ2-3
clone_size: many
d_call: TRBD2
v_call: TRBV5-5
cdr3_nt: TGTGCCAGCATCCGGAGGCGGCTAGCGGACAGCACAGATACGCAGTATTTT
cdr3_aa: CASIRRRLADSTDTQYF

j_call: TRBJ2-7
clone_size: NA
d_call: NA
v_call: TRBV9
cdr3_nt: TGTGCCAGCAGCGGCCGGGACGGGGACTACGAGCAGTACTTC
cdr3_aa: CASSGRDGDYEQYF

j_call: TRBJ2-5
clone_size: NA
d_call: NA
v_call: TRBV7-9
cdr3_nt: TGTGCCAGCAGCCTAGCTAGGGAATGGGGGACCCAGTACTTC
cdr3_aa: CASSLAREWGTQYF

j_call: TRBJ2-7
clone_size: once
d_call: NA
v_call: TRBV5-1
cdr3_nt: TGCGCCAGCAGCTTGACTAGGGGCGAGCAGTACTTC
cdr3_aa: CASSLTRGEQYF

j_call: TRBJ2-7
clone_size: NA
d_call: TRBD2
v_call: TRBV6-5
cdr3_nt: TGTGCCAGCAGTTACAGTGCGGGAGAAAAAAATTACGAGCAGTACTTC
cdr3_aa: CASSYSAGEKNYEQYF

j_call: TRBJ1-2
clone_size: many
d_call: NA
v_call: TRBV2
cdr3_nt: TGTGCCAGCGATGAGGCGGACTATGGCTACACCTTC
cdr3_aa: CASDEADYGYTF

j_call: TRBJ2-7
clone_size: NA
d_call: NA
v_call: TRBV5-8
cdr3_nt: TGTGCCAGCAGCGGGCTGAACGAGCAGTACTTC
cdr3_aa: CASSGLNEQYF

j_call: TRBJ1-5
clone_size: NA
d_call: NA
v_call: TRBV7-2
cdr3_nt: TGTGCCAGCAGCTTGGGTCAGGGGTTAGGACAGCCCCAGCATTTT
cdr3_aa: CASSLGQGLGQPQHF

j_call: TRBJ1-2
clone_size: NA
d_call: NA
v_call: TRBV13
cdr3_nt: TGTGCCAGCAGCTTAGGCCTTAGAGGGTCCTTCTATGGCTACACCTTC
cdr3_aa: CASSLGLRGSFYGYTF

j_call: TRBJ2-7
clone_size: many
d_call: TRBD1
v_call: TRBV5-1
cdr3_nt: TGCGCCAGCAGCACCGACAGGGACCCCTCCTACGAGCAGTACTTC
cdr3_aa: CASSTDRDPSYEQYF

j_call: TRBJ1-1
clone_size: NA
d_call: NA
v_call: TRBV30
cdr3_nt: TGTGCCTGGAGTGTAGAGGGGTATGATCTAGGTCGCACTGAAGCTTTCTTT
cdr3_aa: CAWSVEGYDLGRTEAFF

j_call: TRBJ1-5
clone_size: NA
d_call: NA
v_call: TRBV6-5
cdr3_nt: TGTGCCAGCAGTTACCCCGACGGGACACCGAATCAGCCCCAGCATTTT
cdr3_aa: CASSYPDGTPNQPQHF

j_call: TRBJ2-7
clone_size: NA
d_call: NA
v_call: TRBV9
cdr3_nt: TGTGCCAGCATCATGAAGGGGGGAGGTCCTAACGAGCAGTACTTC
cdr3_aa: CASIMKGGGPNEQYF

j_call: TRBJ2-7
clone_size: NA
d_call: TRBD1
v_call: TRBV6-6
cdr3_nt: TGTGCCAGCAGTTACTCGACAGGGGGCCCGCAGTACTTC
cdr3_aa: CASSYSTGGPQYF

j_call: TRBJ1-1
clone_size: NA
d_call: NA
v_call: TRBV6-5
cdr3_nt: TGTGCCAGCAGTTACTCGTCTGGGGGGTTCACTGAAGCTTTCTTT
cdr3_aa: CASSYSSGGFTEAFF

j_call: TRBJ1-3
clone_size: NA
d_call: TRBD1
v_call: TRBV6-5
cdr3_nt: TGTGCCAGCAGTTACGACAGGGCAAGCTCTGGAAACACCATATATTTT
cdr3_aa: CASSYDRASSGNTIYF

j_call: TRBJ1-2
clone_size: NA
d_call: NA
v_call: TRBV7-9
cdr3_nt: TGTGCCAGCAGCCGGGACTATGGCTACACCTTC
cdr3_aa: CASSRDYGYTF

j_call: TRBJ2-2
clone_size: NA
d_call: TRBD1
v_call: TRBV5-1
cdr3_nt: TGCGCCAGCAGCTATACACTTGCCGAAGGACAGGGGTCCGCCGGGGAGCTGTTTTTT
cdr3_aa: CASSYTLAEGQGSAGELFF

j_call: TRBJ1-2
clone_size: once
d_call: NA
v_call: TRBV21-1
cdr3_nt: TGTGCCAGCAGCAAAGCGCTTTTGATCCTCTATGGCTACACCTTC
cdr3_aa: CASSKALLILYGYTF

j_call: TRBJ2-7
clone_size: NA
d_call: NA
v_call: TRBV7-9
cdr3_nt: TGTGCCAGCAGCGCGGAAACTCTTGAGAACGAGCAGTACTTC
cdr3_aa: CASSAETLENEQYF

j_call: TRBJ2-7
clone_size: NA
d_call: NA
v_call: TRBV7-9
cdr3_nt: TGTGCCAGCAGCTTATCCGCAGGTTTCTCCTACGAGCAGTACTTC
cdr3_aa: CASSLSAGFSYEQYF

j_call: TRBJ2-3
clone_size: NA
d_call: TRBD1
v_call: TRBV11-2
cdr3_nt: TGTGCCAGCAGCCCCGGGACAGGGGGCATATATACGCAGTATTTT
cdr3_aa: CASSPGTGGIYTQYF

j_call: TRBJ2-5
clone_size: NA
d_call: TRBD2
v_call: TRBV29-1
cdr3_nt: TGCAGCGTTGAAAGCGGGAGGGCCTGGCAAGAGACCCAGTACTTC
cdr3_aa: CSVESGRAWQETQYF

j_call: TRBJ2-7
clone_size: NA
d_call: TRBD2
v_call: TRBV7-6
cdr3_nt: TGTGCCAGCAGCTTAGGGGGTATAGGACTAGCGGACTACGAGCAGTACTTC
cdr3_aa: CASSLGGIGLADYEQYF

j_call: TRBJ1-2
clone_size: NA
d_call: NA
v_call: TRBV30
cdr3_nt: TGTGCCTCACCTATGACAGAAGGCTACACCTTC
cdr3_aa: CASPMTEGYTF

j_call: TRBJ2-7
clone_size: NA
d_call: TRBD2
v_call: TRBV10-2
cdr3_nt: TGCGCCAGCAGTTCTCATGTTATAGCGGGAGGGCTCCACGAGCAGTACTTC
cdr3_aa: CASSSHVIAGGLHEQYF

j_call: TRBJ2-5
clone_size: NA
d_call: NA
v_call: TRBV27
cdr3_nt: TGTGCCAGCAGGGAAGACAGCCAAGAGACCCAGTACTTC
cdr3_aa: CASREDSQETQYF

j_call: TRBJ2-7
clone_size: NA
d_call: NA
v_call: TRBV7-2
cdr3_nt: TGTGCCAGCAGCTTCCCCTTCGGGGCCGGAGGATCCTACGAGCAGTACTTC
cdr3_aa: CASSFPFGAGGSYEQYF

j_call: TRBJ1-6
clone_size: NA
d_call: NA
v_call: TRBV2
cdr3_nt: TGTGCCAGCAGTGAAGCGCGTACTAATTCACCCCTCCACTTT
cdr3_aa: CASSEARTNSPLHF

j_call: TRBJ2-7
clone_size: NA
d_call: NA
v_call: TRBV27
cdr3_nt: TGTGCCAGCAGTTTGGTGTGGCGAGACGAGCAGTACTTC
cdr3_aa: CASSLVWRDEQYF

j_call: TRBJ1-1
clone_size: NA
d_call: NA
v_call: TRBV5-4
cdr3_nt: TGTGCCAGCAGCGTTGTTGGGGGTGAGACTGAAGCTTTCTTT
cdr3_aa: CASSVVGGETEAFF

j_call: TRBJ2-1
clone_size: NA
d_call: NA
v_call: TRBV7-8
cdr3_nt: TGTGCCAGCAGCGGCCTAGGGGGAACCGCCTACAATGAGCAGTTCTTC
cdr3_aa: CASSGLGGTAYNEQFF

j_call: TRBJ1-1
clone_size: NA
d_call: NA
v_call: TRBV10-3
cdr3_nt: TGTGCCATCAGTGAGCCGAATGGGTGGGGGGTGAACACTGAAGCTTTCTTT
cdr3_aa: CAISEPNGWGVNTEAFF

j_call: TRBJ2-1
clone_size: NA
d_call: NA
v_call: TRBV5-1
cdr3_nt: TGCGCCAGCAGCTTGACGGCGGGCTACAATGAGCAGTTCTTC
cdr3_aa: CASSLTAGYNEQFF

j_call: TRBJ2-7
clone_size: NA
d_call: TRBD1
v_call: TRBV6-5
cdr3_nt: TGTGCCAGCAGTTACGCTACGACAGGGGAACAGCAGTACTTC
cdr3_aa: CASSYATTGEQQYF

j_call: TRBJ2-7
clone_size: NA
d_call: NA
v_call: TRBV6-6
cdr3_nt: TGTGCCAGCAGTTACGGTCTCCGGAGTTCGTACGAGCAGTACTTC
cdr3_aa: CASSYGLRSSYEQYF

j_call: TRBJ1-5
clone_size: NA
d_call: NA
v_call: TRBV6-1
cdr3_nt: TGTGCCAGCAGTGACCGGACTTATCAGCCCCAGCATTTT
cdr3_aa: CASSDRTYQPQHF

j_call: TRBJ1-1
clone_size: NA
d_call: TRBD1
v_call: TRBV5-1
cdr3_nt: TGCGCCAGCAGCTCGTCGACAGGGAGGGACACTGAAGCTTTCTTT
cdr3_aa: CASSSSTGRDTEAFF

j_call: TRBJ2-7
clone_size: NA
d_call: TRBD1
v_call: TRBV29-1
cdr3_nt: TGCAGCGTTGTCCCGGGACAGGGCGACTACGAGCAGTACTTC
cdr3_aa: CSVVPGQGDYEQYF

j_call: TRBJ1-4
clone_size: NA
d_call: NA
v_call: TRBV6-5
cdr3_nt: TGTGCCAGCAGTTATTCTCACGGAAATGAAAAACTGTTTTTT
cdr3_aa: CASSYSHGNEKLFF